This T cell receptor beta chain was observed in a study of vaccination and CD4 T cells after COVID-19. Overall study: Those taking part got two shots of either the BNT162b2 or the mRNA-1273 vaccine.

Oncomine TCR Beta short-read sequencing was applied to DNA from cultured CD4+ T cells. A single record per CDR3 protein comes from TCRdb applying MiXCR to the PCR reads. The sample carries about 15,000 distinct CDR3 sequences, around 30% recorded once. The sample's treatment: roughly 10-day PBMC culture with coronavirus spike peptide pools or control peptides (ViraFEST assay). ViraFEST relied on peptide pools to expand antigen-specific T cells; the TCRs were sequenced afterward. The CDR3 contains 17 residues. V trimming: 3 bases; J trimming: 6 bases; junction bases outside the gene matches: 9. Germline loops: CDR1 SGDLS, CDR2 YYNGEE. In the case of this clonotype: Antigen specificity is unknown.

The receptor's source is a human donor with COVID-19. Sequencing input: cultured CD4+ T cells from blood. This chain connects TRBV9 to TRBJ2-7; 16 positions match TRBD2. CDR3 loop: CASSGGGTSGGAGEQYF. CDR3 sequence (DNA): TGTGCCAGCAGCGGAGGAGGGACTAGCGGGGGGGCCGGCGAGCAGTACTTC.